This TCR beta chain was sequenced in a study of post-analysis software for immune sequencing data. Regarding the study as a whole: Five or six TRBV segments appeared more often in patients than in controls, and TRBV5-6, TRBV5-1 and TRBV20-1 were among these. Under the F measure, samples that were prepared in one batch clustered strongly together. A significant reduction in normalized Chao1 diversity was observed in multiple sclerosis patients versus controls.

Details on this clonotype: Its antigen is unknown.

CDR1 is SGHDT and CDR2 is YYEEEE in the germline V gene. V shed 0 bases and J shed 2 bases, with 6 bases lying between them. The CDR3 runs to 14 residues. TCR beta cDNA libraries had unique molecular identifiers. T cells, about 0.95 to 11 million of them, yielded approximately 530,000 cDNA molecules. TCRdb reprocessed the PCR reads with MiXCR, giving one entry per CDR3 protein. The sample consists of 600,000 to 750,000 distinct CDR3 sequences, around 64% of them appearing once. The sequencing sample was made of blood. The rearrangement uses TRBV5-6 and TRBJ2-1, with D uncertain. This TCR derives from a girl aged 2-15 years with multiple sclerosis. CDR3 DNA sequence: TGTGCCAGCAGCTTGGTTGACGCCTACAATGAGCAGTTCTTC. Its translation is CASSLVDAYNEQFF.